The 31 T cell receptor beta chains below all came from one sample that was sequenced in a study of cytotoxic CD8 clonotypes in ibrutinib-treated CLL. Here immunoSEQ multiplex PCR was the method, and the copy in TCRdb shows in-frame clones only, minus some. The table includes a few hundred thousand clones, about 77% detected once. The starting material was PBMCs, obtained before ibrutinib treatment. Source of these receptors: a human donor with chronic lymphocytic leukemia.

This rearrangement joins TRBV5-5 to TRBJ2-6; no clear D. The CDR3 loop spans 16 amino acids. Trimming took off 0 bases at V and 0 bases at J, with 7 bases between the two ends. The germline CDR1 and CDR2 sequences are SGHKS and YYEKEE (reference sequence). The CDR3 loop reads CASSLAPSSGANVLTF. The CDR3, as DNA: TGTGCCAGCAGCTTGGCCCCCAGCTCTGGGGCCAACGTCCTGACTTTC.

A note on this clone: Other nucleotide sequences from this sample produce the same CDR3. This rearrangement joins TRBV4-3 to TRBJ2-7; D not certain. This CDR3 has 14 residues. Per germline, CDR1 LGHNA and CDR2 YSLEER. Trimming left V 1 base short and J 0 bases short, with 7 bases between. CDR3 protein: CASSQGRNSYEQYF. For the CDR3, the DNA is TGCGCCAGCAGCCAAGGACGGAACTCCTACGAGCAGTACTTC.

The chain couples TRBV4-3 to TRBJ2-1; 8 nucleotides agree with TRBD2. CDR1 and CDR2 (germline): LGHNA, YSLEER. The V gene end was trimmed by 0 bases and the J gene end by 6 bases; junction bases not matched to a gene: 7. The CDR3 runs 16 residues. DNA for the CDR3: TGCGCCAGCAGCCAAGACGGTGGCGGGAGGTCCAATGAGCAGTTCTTC. Protein product: CASSQDGGGRSNEQFF.

The gene calls are TRBV10-3 and TRBJ2-7; D is ambiguous. Trimming removed 2 bases from V and 6 bases from J, with 14 bases in between. This CDR3 region has 14 residues. Germline loops: CDR1 ENHRY, CDR2 SYGVKD. The DNA for the CDR3 is TGTGCCATCAGTGAGACCTCGAATTTTTTCGAGCAGTACTTC. Residues: CAISETSNFFEQYF.

V gene TRBV11-2 combines with J gene TRBJ2-1; D is possibly TRBD1 (6 bases). The V and J ends lost 2 bases and 0 bases respectively, with 11 bases between them. The germline V gene encodes CDR1 SGHAT and CDR2 FQNNGV. This CDR3 region has 16 residues. In DNA, the CDR3 is TGTGCCAGCAGCTTAAGGGACACCTACTCCTACAATGAGCAGTTCTTC. Protein sequence: CASSLRDTYSYNEQFF.

Only a few counts were recorded for this clone. The chain has TRBV6-4 and TRBJ1-1; D perhaps matches TRBD1 (6 bases). The CDR3 sequence is 13 residues long. Trimming pared 6 bases from V and 3 bases from J, leaving 11 bases between. CDR1 is MRHNA and CDR2 is SNTAGT in the germline V gene. The CDR3 spells CASSARGDTEAFF. In nucleotides, the CDR3 is TGTGCCAGCAGCGCCAGGGGAGACACTGAAGCTTTCTTT.

The chain combines TRBV5-1 with TRBJ2-7; perhaps TRBD2 as D (5 bases). This CDR3 spans 15 amino acids. Germline assignment: CDR1 SGHRS and CDR2 YFSETQ. Trimming stripped 2 bases from V and 1 base from J, with 13 bases between. As DNA, the CDR3 is TGCGCCAGCAGCTTCGGGAACACCCAGTCCTACGAGCAGTACTTC. Amino acids: CASSFGNTQSYEQYF.

V gene TRBV4-1 combines with J gene TRBJ1-5; D gene uncertain. Germline assignment: CDR1 MGHRA and CDR2 YSYEKL. Trimming took 1 base from V and 3 from J, leaving 16 bases between them. CDR3 length: 17 residues. The CDR3 DNA reads as TGCGCCAGCAGCCAAGCACTAACTCTCGAGACCAATCAGCCCCAGCATTTT. This codes for CASSQALTLETNQPQHF.

The CDR3 loop reads CASSVGAGGHTDTQYF. As DNA, the CDR3 is TGTGCCAGCAGCGTAGGGGCAGGGGGCCACACAGATACGCAGTATTTT. The V and J genes are TRBV9 and TRBJ2-3; TRBD1 agrees at 8 bases. Germline values: CDR1 SGDLS, CDR2 YYNGEE. After removal of 0 bases from V and 2 bases from J, the junction contained 5 bases not matched to a gene. The CDR3 covers 16 residues. Together with reference TRBV9 and TRBJ2-3, the CDR3 gives the full variable domain: DSGVTQTPKHLITATGQRVTLRCSPRSGDLSVYWYQQSLDQGLQFLIQYYNGEERAKGNILERFSAQQFPDLHSELNLSSLELGDSALYFCASSVGAGGHTDTQYFGPGTRLTVL.

This clone turned up a few times. The gene calls are TRBV6-5 and TRBJ1-1; D possibly corresponds to TRBD1 (5 bases). Germline V gives CDR1 MNHEY, CDR2 SVGAGI. Deletions cut 7 bases from V and 2 bases from J, with 11 bases between. There are 13 residues in the CDR3. The CDR3 sequence is CASTLTENTEAFF. The CDR3 nucleotides are TGTGCCAGCACCCTGACAGAAAACACTGAAGCTTTCTTT.

This clone occurred once. This sequence joins TRBV11-3 and TRBJ2-1; D is unclear. Trimming took 0 bases from V and 5 from J, leaving 5 bases between them. Germline V gene sequence: CDR1 SGHNT, CDR2 YENEEA. This CDR3 region has 13 residues. For the CDR3, the DNA is TGTGCCAGCAGCTTAGATCGGCACAATGAGCAGTTCTTC. Residues: CASSLDRHNEQFF. The complete variable domain, with remaining parts taken from reference TRBV11-3 and TRBJ2-1, reads EAGVVQSPRYKIIEKKQPVAFWCNPISGHNTLYWYLQNLGQGPELLIRYENEEAVDDSQLPKDRFSAERLKGVDSTLKIQPAELGDSAVYLCASSLDRHNEQFFGPGTRLTVL.

This sequence joins TRBV7-9 and TRBJ1-1, with D perhaps TRBD1 (6 bases). The ends were cut back, 3 bases at V and 6 bases at J, with 17 bases in the middle. Per the germline V gene, CDR1 is SEHNR and CDR2 is FQNEAQ (reference sequence). The CDR3 has 15 residues. The CDR3 protein is CASSFTGRGVSEAFF. In DNA, the CDR3 is TGTGCCAGCAGCTTCACAGGGAGAGGAGTTTCTGAAGCTTTCTTT.

The V call is TRBV5-4, the J call TRBJ2-7; D is uncertain. CDR1 is SGHNT and CDR2 is YYREEE in the germline V gene (reference sequence). This CDR3 is 15 amino acids long. Between the trimmed V and J ends, which lost 0 bases and 0 bases, there was a span of 10 bases. CDR3 in DNA: TGTGCCAGCAGCTTGGGGGTTGCAACCTCCTACGAGCAGTACTTC. This translates into CASSLGVATSYEQYF.

V is TRBV7-9 and J is TRBJ2-1; 15 bases map to TRBD2. Germline assignment: CDR1 SEHNR and CDR2 FQNEAQ (reference sequence). Trimming took 5 bases from V and 9 from J; bases not matched to a gene: 2. CDR3 size: 14 residues. CDR3 protein: CASSRTSGRGEQFF. As DNA, the CDR3 is TGTGCCAGCAGCCGGACTAGCGGGAGGGGTGAGCAGTTCTTC.

This sequence joins TRBV9 and TRBJ1-2, with 8 bases aligning to TRBD1. Germline V lookup: CDR1 SGDLS, CDR2 YYNGEE. The CDR3 loop spans 15 amino acids. V dropped 3 bases and J dropped 5; count of bases not matched to a gene: 9. As DNA, the CDR3 is TGTGCCAGCAGCGACTCTCGGGACAGGCTTTATGGCTACACCTTC. Translating gives CASSDSRDRLYGYTF.

V gene TRBV6-1 combines with J gene TRBJ1-2, with TRBD1 identical over 8 bases. Germline V gene sequence: CDR1 MNHNS, CDR2 SASEGT. V dropped 4 bases and J dropped 7; count of bases not matched to a gene: 11. CDR3 length equals 15 residues. The CDR3 bases are TGTGCCAGCAGTGGGACAGGGCCCGCGGGTGGTGGCTACACCTTC. It encodes CASSGTGPAGGGYTF.

The rearrangement uses TRBV7-2 and TRBJ2-3, with 7 bases lining up with TRBD2. The CDR3 is 16 amino acids. Trimming removed 5 bases from V and 0 bases from J; junction bases left unmatched: 8. CDR1 and CDR2 (germline): SGHTA, FQGNSA. The CDR3 reads CASSTASGLSTDTQYF. CDR3 sequence (DNA): TGTGCCAGCAGCACAGCTAGCGGCTTAAGCACAGATACGCAGTATTTT.

With respect to this clone: This likely comes from a read error, as the CDR3 has no conserved phenylalanine or tryptophan at its end. The DNA is omitted, as the CDR3 cannot be located on it reliably, and the CDR3 follows TCRdb's listing. V usage is TRBV20-1 and J usage is TRBJ1-2. Germline V gene data show CDR1 as DFQATT and CDR2 as SNEGSKA (reference sequence). Including both end residues, the CDR3 is 9 amino acids long. The CDR3 reads CSAREGETA.

The V and J genes are TRBV18 and TRBJ2-7; the match to TRBD1 covers 8 bases. The CDR3 runs 17 residues. Germline V gives CDR1 KGHSH, CDR2 LQKENI. J was trimmed by 0 bases and V by 3 bases; bases with no gene match: 10. For the CDR3, the DNA is TGTGCCAGCTCACCTGGACAGGGCCGTAGGAGCTCCTACGAGCAGTACTTC. Translated: CASSPGQGRRSSYEQYF.

The chain uses TRBV6-6 and TRBJ2-7, with 8 bases that match TRBD2. J lost 1 base, V lost 2 bases, and 7 bases had no gene match. The CDR3 extends over 16 amino acids. Germline-derived CDR1 and CDR2 are MNHNY and SVGAGI (reference sequence). CDR3 coding DNA: TGTGCCAGCAGTTACGGTGGGGCTAGCGGGTCCTACGAGCAGTACTTC. Protein product: CASSYGGASGSYEQYF.

This clone was seen a few times. This sequence joins TRBV10-1 and TRBJ2-2, with D tentatively TRBD1 (6 bases). V was clipped by 6 bases and J by 7 bases, with 9 bases between them. Per germline, CDR1 WNHNN and CDR2 SYGVQD (reference sequence). This CDR3 spans 12 amino acids. CDR3 bases: TGCGCCAGCAGGGGACAATTCGGGGAGCTGTTTTTT. Translated: CASRGQFGELFF.

The CDR3 DNA reads as TGCAGCGGAGAAGGGCGGGAGATTGAGCAGTTCTTC. This gives the protein CSGEGREIEQFF. J is TRBJ2-1 and V is TRBV29-1, with 7 bases identical to TRBD2. The V and J ends lost 7 bases and 9 bases, in that order; junction bases with no gene match: 9. Germline values: CDR1 SQVTM, CDR2 ANQGSEA. The CDR3 sequence is 12 residues long.

The rearrangement joins TRBV9 to TRBJ2-2; D remains ambiguous. There are 13 residues in the CDR3. The germline V gene has CDR1 SGDLS and CDR2 YYNGEE. The V end lost 0 bases, the J end lost 10 bases, and 10 bases lay between the germline ends. This CDR3 is CASSVGSLQELFF. The CDR3 region has the DNA TGTGCCAGCAGCGTAGGCAGTTTGCAGGAGCTGTTTTTT.

The CDR3 loop reads CASSLAAGGTDTQYF. The CDR3 bases are TGTGCCAGCAGCTTGGCAGCGGGAGGCACAGATACGCAGTATTTT. V usage is TRBV7-7 and J usage is TRBJ2-3; TRBD2 agrees at 8 bases. This CDR3 region has 15 residues. J gave up 1 base and V 3 bases, and 3 bases lay outside the gene matches. Germline-derived CDR1 and CDR2 are SSHAT and FNYEAQ (reference sequence).

CDR3 nucleotides: TGTGCCAGCAGCCCGACTAGCGGGATTTACTACGAGCAGTACTTC. Translation: CASSPTSGIYYEQYF. This sequence joins TRBV11-2 and TRBJ2-7; TRBD2 matches 11 bases. This CDR3 contains 15 residues. Germline CDR1 and CDR2: SGHAT and FQNNGV. The V gene end was trimmed by 5 bases and the J gene end by 3 bases; junction bases not matched to a gene: 6.

This chain joins TRBV9 and TRBJ2-7; D is undetermined. CDR1 and CDR2 (germline): SGDLS, YYNGEE. The ends were cut back, 4 bases at V and 2 bases at J, with 10 bases in the middle. The CDR3 is 13 residues long. The CDR3 here is CASSPRGAYEQYF. The CDR3 DNA sequence: TGTGCCAGCAGCCCCCGTGGCGCCTACGAGCAGTACTTC.

This chain uses TRBV5-1 with TRBJ1-2, with 11 positions matching TRBD1. Germline CDR1 and CDR2: SGHRS and YFSETQ. The CDR3 contains 15 residues. The J segment lost 5 bases and the V segment lost 3 bases, leaving 6 bases of the junction unmatched. The CDR3 loop reads CASSSWTGGGYGYTF. DNA for the CDR3: TGCGCCAGCAGCTCCTGGACAGGGGGCGGGTATGGCTACACCTTC.

The chain carries TRBV13 and TRBJ2-7; 7 nucleotides match TRBD1. The CDR3 has 15 amino acids. With 5 bases clipped from V and 7 bases from J, the junction kept 14 bases outside the gene matches. Per germline, CDR1 PRHDT and CDR2 FYEKMQ (reference sequence). CDR3: CASSPRRQGSLEQYF. CDR3 DNA: TGTGCCAGCAGCCCTCGGAGACAGGGCTCCTTGGAGCAGTACTTC.

The V gene is TRBV27, the J gene TRBJ1-2, with D perhaps TRBD1 (6 bases). This CDR3 spans 13 amino acids. Germline assignment: CDR1 MNHEY and CDR2 SMNVEV (reference sequence). Trimming cost V 5 bases and J 4 bases, with 11 bases left between them. The CDR3 protein is CASSRRGTYGYTF. In DNA form, the CDR3 reads TGTGCCAGCAGTAGAAGGGGGACCTATGGCTACACCTTC.

This clone is a singleton in its sample. The V gene is TRBV30, the J gene TRBJ1-1; maybe TRBD1 (5 bases). The CDR3 extends over 12 amino acids. The ends were cut back, 6 bases at V and 9 bases at J, with 17 bases in the middle. Looked up from germline, CDR1 is GTSNPN and CDR2 is SVGIG (reference sequence). The CDR3 reads CACLRDLNKAFF. The CDR3 region has the DNA TGTGCCTGCCTCCGGGACCTAAATAAAGCTTTCTTT.

V usage is TRBV28 and J usage is TRBJ2-7; D is ambiguous. Trimming took off 5 bases at V and 3 bases at J, with 11 bases between the two ends. This CDR3 has 13 residues. Germline-derived CDR1 and CDR2 are MDHEN and SYDVKM. The CDR3 DNA is TGTGCCAGCAGTAGACCCTTTAGCTACGAGCAGTACTTC. Amino acids: CASSRPFSYEQYF.